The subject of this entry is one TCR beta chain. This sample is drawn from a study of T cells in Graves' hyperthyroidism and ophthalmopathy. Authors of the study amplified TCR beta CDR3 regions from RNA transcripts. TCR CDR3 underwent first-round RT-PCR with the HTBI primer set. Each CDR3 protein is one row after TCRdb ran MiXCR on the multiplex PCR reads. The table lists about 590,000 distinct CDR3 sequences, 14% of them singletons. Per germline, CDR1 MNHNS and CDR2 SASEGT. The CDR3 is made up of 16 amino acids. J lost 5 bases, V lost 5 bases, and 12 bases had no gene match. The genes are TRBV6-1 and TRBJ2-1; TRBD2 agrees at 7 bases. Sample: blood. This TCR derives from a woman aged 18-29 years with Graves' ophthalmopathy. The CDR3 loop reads CASSPTHLADDNEQFF. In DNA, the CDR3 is TGTGCCAGCAGTCCAACGCATCTAGCGGATGACAATGAGCAGTTCTTC.